Presented here are 29 T cell receptor beta chains from one specimen sequenced in a study of blood T cell repertoires in COVID-19. Repertoires were generated with immunoSEQ multiplex PCR, while TCRdb's copy carries only in-frame clones and drops some. The repertoire holds roughly 250,000 clones, with roughly 85% as singletons. Specimen: peripheral blood. These receptors were taken from a man in his forties or fifties with acute or convalescent COVID-19.

The chain has TRBV12-3 or TRBV12-4 and TRBJ1-1, with a weak D call TRBD1 (5 bases). Trimming removed 6 bases at V and 0 bases at J, with 5 bases between. This CDR3 has 12 amino acids. The CDR3 bases are TGTGCCAGCAGCAGGGTGAACACTGAAGCTTTCTTT. Translated: CASSRVNTEAFF.

The chain joins TRBV28 to TRBJ1-2; D is unclear. V lost 5 bases and J lost 3, with 16 bases in between. CDR1 MDHEN and CDR2 SYDVKM come from the germline V gene. The CDR3 has 15 amino acids. The DNA for the CDR3 is TGTGCCAGCAGTCCCAGCGGACTACATCACTATGGCTACACCTTC. Protein sequence: CASSPSGLHHYGYTF.

The rearrangement uses TRBV6-5 and TRBJ1-1, with 9 nucleotides matching TRBD1. The V and J ends lost 6 bases and 10 bases, in that order; junction bases with no gene match: 6. Germline CDR1 reads MNHEY; CDR2 reads SVGAGI. The CDR3 is made up of 12 amino acids. The CDR3 bases are TGTGCCAGCAGGCAATTACAGGGGGCAGCTTTCTTT. Amino acid sequence: CASRQLQGAAFF.

This rearrangement joins TRBV9 to TRBJ2-3; 13 bases are a match to TRBD2. The CDR3 has 15 amino acids. CDR1 and CDR2 from the germline V gene are SGDLS and YYNGEE. V lost 1 base, J lost 5 bases, and 1 base stayed unmatched. The CDR3 sequence: CASSVRLAGGDTQYF. CDR3 DNA sequence: TGTGCCAGCAGCGTACGACTAGCGGGGGGAGATACGCAGTATTTT.

V usage is TRBV5-1 and J usage is TRBJ1-2, with TRBD1 as a possible D gene (6 bases). V lost 0 bases and J 4 bases, leaving 16 bases between the germline ends. CDR3 size: 16 residues. Germline V CDR1 and CDR2: SGHRS, YFSETQ. This CDR3 reads CASSLGSPGHLYGYTF. The CDR3 nucleotides read TGCGCCAGCAGCTTGGGGTCCCCGGGACACCTCTATGGCTACACCTTC.

V usage is TRBV2 and J usage is TRBJ2-5; maybe TRBD2 (6 bases). Deletions cut 4 bases from V and 5 bases from J, with 20 bases between. Germline V gene data show CDR1 as SNHLY and CDR2 as FYNNEI. The CDR3 covers 16 residues. CDR3 sequence: CASSGSPSGAGETQYF. CDR3 in DNA: TGTGCCAGCAGTGGCTCTCCCTCGGGTGCGGGGGAGACCCAGTACTTC.

The J gene is TRBJ2-1, the V gene TRBV27; 9 nucleotides align to TRBD1. Germline V gene sequence: CDR1 MNHEY, CDR2 SMNVEV (reference sequence). V gave up 10 bases and J gave up 4 bases; unmatched junction bases: 11. The CDR3 extends over 15 amino acids. CDR3 sequence reads: CATRYSGQGYNEQFF. The CDR3 DNA reads as TGTGCCACCAGATATTCGGGACAGGGTTACAATGAGCAGTTCTTC.

There are a few counts of this clone. The chain uses TRBV24-1 and TRBJ1-4; D possibly corresponds to TRBD1 (5 bases). The CDR3 is made up of 14 amino acids. V was pared by 4 bases and J by 8 bases, with 13 bases between. Germline V lookup: CDR1 KGHDR, CDR2 SFDVKD. Here the CDR3 DNA reads TGTGCCACCAGTGAGGCAGGGCCTTCGGAAAAACTGTTTTTT. This gives the protein CATSEAGPSEKLFF.

The chain employs TRBV5-6 and TRBJ1-1; maybe TRBD1 (5 bases). Germline values: CDR1 SGHDT, CDR2 YYEEEE. V gave up 3 bases and J gave up 10 bases, with 22 bases separating them. This CDR3 has 15 amino acids. The DNA for the CDR3 is TGTGCCAGCAGCTCGGAACAGTATGGGGGGATTCCAGCTTTCTTT. Its translation is CASSSEQYGGIPAFF.

The chain is built from TRBV5-6 and TRBJ1-1; D might be TRBD1 (5 bases). CDR1 and CDR2 from the germline V gene are SGHDT and YYEEEE. V was cut by 4 bases and J by 5 bases, with 12 bases left in between. This CDR3 spans 13 amino acids. The CDR3 here is CASSRRQRTEAFF. In nucleotides, the CDR3 is TGTGCCAGCAGCCGCCGACAGAGAACTGAAGCTTTCTTT.

The chain combines TRBV19 with TRBJ1-5, with D uncertain. Germline V gene data show CDR1 as LNHDA and CDR2 as SQIVND (reference sequence). Trimming left V 3 bases short and J 7 bases short, with 19 bases between. This CDR3 has 16 residues. CDR3 in DNA: TGTGCCAGTAGTATCAAGGCGGGGAACTTAGGACAGCCCCAGCATTTT. This gives the protein CASSIKAGNLGQPQHF.

The CDR3 loop reads CASSWTANQPQHF. The CDR3 DNA sequence: TGTGCCAGCAGCTGGACAGCCAATCAGCCCCAGCATTTT. The J gene is TRBJ1-5, the V gene TRBV5-5, with D maybe TRBD1 (6 bases). V lost 3 bases and J 3 bases, leaving 7 bases between the germline ends. Germline V lookup: CDR1 SGHKS, CDR2 YYEKEE (reference sequence). The CDR3 is 13 residues long.

V usage is TRBV7-3 and J usage is TRBJ2-1; a weak D match, TRBD2 (6 bases). The CDR3 length is 16 residues. The germline CDR1 and CDR2 sequences are SGHTA and FQGTGA. The V gene lost 7 bases and the J gene lost 2 bases, with 18 bases spanning the gap. CDR3 region: CASTPRGGAPYNEQFF. Written as DNA, the CDR3 is TGTGCCAGCACACCAAGAGGAGGGGCCCCCTACAATGAGCAGTTCTTC.

J is TRBJ2-3 and V is TRBV7-2; 11 nucleotides agree with TRBD2. Germline V gene sequence: CDR1 SGHTA, CDR2 FQGNSA. V shed 2 bases, J shed 0 bases, and the junction held 4 bases outside the gene matches. The CDR3 length is 17 residues. The CDR3 protein is CASSLRLAGSSTDTQYF. The CDR3 DNA reads as TGTGCCAGCAGCTTACGACTAGCGGGGTCTAGCACAGATACGCAGTATTTT.

This chain links TRBV19 with TRBJ2-7, with 7 nucleotides matching TRBD1. Germline V gene data show CDR1 as LNHDA and CDR2 as SQIVND (reference sequence). V dropped 7 bases and J dropped 5; count of bases not matched to a gene: 11. CDR3 size: 14 residues. The CDR3: CASTPGTDLDEQYF. CDR3 nucleotide sequence: TGTGCCAGTACCCCCGGGACAGACCTGGACGAGCAGTACTTC.

The rearrangement uses TRBV5-6 and TRBJ1-4; 8 nucleotides line up with TRBD1. The J segment lost 8 bases and the V segment lost 4 bases, leaving 7 bases of the junction unmatched. This CDR3 is 14 amino acids long. Germline-derived CDR1 and CDR2 are SGHDT and YYEEEE. This chain's CDR3 is CASSMDRVSEKLFF. CDR3 bases: TGTGCCAGCAGCATGGACAGGGTTTCGGAAAAACTGTTTTTT.

The V gene is TRBV11-2, the J gene TRBJ2-4, with 7 bases matching TRBD1. Trimming removed 5 bases from V and 1 base from J; junction bases left unmatched: 11. This CDR3 region has 17 residues. Per germline, CDR1 SGHAT and CDR2 FQNNGV. CDR3 sequence: CASSPPRQGRAKNIQYF. The CDR3 DNA is TGTGCCAGCAGCCCCCCGCGACAGGGTAGGGCCAAAAACATTCAGTACTTC.

This rearrangement joins TRBV4-1 to TRBJ1-1; TRBD1 is a possible D gene (5 bases). From germline, CDR1 is MGHRA and CDR2 YSYEKL. The CDR3 is made up of 14 amino acids. V shed 8 bases and J shed 0 bases, with 13 bases lying between them. The CDR3 DNA reads TGCGCCAGCCGCGCAGGGATTCTGAACACTGAAGCTTTCTTT. This sequence encodes CASRAGILNTEAFF.

This sequence joins TRBV5-4 and TRBJ2-1, with 9 nucleotides matching TRBD2. V shed 4 bases, J shed 6 bases, and the junction held 8 bases outside the gene matches. The CDR3 length is 15 residues. The germline V gene encodes CDR1 SGHNT and CDR2 YYREEE (reference sequence). The CDR3 region is CASSPQRGDGNEQFF. CDR3 nucleotides: TGTGCCAGCAGCCCCCAGCGGGGGGATGGCAATGAGCAGTTCTTC.

The chain couples TRBV7-3 to TRBJ2-7; D ambiguous. Trimming left V 4 bases short and J 4 bases short, with 8 bases between. The CDR3 runs to 12 residues. From germline, CDR1 is SGHTA and CDR2 FQGTGA. The CDR3 loop is CASSSNGYEQYF. The CDR3 coding sequence is TGTGCCAGCAGCTCTAACGGGTACGAGCAGTACTTC.

The CDR3 loop is CASSISRAYEQYF. The CDR3 bases are TGTGCCAGTAGTATATCCAGGGCCTACGAGCAGTACTTC. The J gene is TRBJ2-7, the V gene TRBV19; possibly TRBD1 for D (5 bases). The CDR3 has 13 amino acids. With 2 bases removed from V and 2 bases from J, the gap between germline ends came to 7 bases. Per germline, CDR1 LNHDA and CDR2 SQIVND (reference sequence).

This clone was counted a few times. The chain uses TRBV19 and TRBJ1-1; the D is unclear. This CDR3 has 13 amino acids. CDR1 and CDR2 from the germline V gene are LNHDA and SQIVND (reference sequence). V was clipped by 3 bases and J by 8 bases, with 13 bases between them. The CDR3, as DNA: TGTGCCAGTAGTATCAGTATTGGCAACGAAGCTTTCTTT. This gives the protein CASSISIGNEAFF.

This chain uses TRBV30 with TRBJ1-6; no definite D call. CDR3 length: 14 amino acids. Germline V lookup: CDR1 GTSNPN, CDR2 SVGIG (reference sequence). The V end lost 4 bases, the J end lost 10 bases, and 17 bases lay between the germline ends. The CDR3 is CAWMRALPDSPLHF. The CDR3 nucleotides read TGTGCCTGGATGAGGGCTCTTCCCGACTCACCCCTCCACTTT.

Of note for this clone: The sample holds other DNA sequences that translate to the same CDR3. The chain employs TRBV5-1 and TRBJ1-1; TRBD1 matches at 7 bases. This CDR3 comprises 13 residues. V was clipped by 4 bases and J by 6 bases; unmatched bases: 6. Germline lookup yields CDR1 SGHRS and CDR2 YFSETQ. The CDR3, as DNA: TGCGCCAGCAGCCCCCGGGACAGCTCTGAAGCTTTCTTT. Protein sequence: CASSPRDSSEAFF.

In nucleotides, the CDR3 is TGTGCCAGTAGTATTTACAGGAACACTGAAGCTTTCTTT. Amino acid sequence: CASSIYRNTEAFF. J is TRBJ1-1 and V is TRBV19; D unclear. Per germline, CDR1 LNHDA and CDR2 SQIVND (reference sequence). Trimming left V 3 bases short and J 1 base short, with 6 bases between. CDR3 size: 13 residues.

On this clone: The sample has other DNA sequences that encode this CDR3 too. The rearrangement links TRBV9 to TRBJ2-5, with TRBD2 matching over 12 bases. Germline CDR1 SGDLS, CDR2 YYNGEE. V lost 0 bases to trimming and J lost 5 bases; unmatched junction nucleotides: 8. CDR3 length: 17 amino acids. CDR3: CASSVGPSGGALETQYF. DNA for the CDR3: TGTGCCAGCAGCGTAGGGCCTAGCGGGGGGGCATTGGAGACCCAGTACTTC.

This chain joins TRBV18 and TRBJ2-5; tentatively, D is TRBD2 (6 bases). Trimming took 3 bases from V and 7 from J, leaving 6 bases between them. This CDR3 region has 11 residues. Germline CDR1 is KGHSH and CDR2 is LQKENI. Written as DNA, the CDR3 is TGTGCCAGCTCACCGGGGGGGACCCAGTACTTC. Protein product: CASSPGGTQYF.

This rearrangement joins TRBV7-3 to TRBJ2-7, with TRBD1 identical over 10 bases. The CDR3 consists of 13 residues. Germline lookup yields CDR1 SGHTA and CDR2 FQGTGA. The ends lost 3 bases at V and 5 bases at J; junction bases unmatched: 1. The CDR3 reads CASSLGTGDEQYF. The CDR3 region has the DNA TGTGCCAGCAGCTTGGGGACAGGGGACGAGCAGTACTTC.

The chain is built from TRBV5-5 and TRBJ2-1; perhaps TRBD2 as D (5 bases). The V end lost 1 base, the J end lost 0 bases, and 11 bases lay between the germline ends. The CDR3 loop spans 16 amino acids. Germline assignment: CDR1 SGHKS and CDR2 YYEKEE (reference sequence). The CDR3 reads CASSLLRGSSYNEQFF. CDR3 DNA: TGTGCCAGCAGCTTGCTTCGAGGGAGCTCCTACAATGAGCAGTTCTTC.